This TCR beta chain stems from a study of T cell changes during pregnancy in multiple sclerosis. The germline V and J ends were trimmed by 4 bases and 6 bases, with 19 bases remaining between them. Germline V gene data show CDR1 as MNHEY and CDR2 as SMNVEV (reference sequence). The CDR3 is made up of 15 amino acids. TCRdb keeps only in-frame clones here, not all; method: immunoSEQ multiplex PCR. Of 60,000 or so clones listed, approximately 90% are singletons. The sequencing sample was made of peripheral blood from another person, used as feeder cells. The TCR was taken from a human donor whose cells served as feeder cells for cultures in a pregnancy study. The chain carries TRBV27 and TRBJ2-7; a possible D gene is TRBD2 (6 bases). The CDR3 region has the DNA TGTGCCAGCAGTTCCCCTGGAGGGCGGCTATTCGAGCAGTACTTC. Its protein is CASSSPGGRLFEQYF.